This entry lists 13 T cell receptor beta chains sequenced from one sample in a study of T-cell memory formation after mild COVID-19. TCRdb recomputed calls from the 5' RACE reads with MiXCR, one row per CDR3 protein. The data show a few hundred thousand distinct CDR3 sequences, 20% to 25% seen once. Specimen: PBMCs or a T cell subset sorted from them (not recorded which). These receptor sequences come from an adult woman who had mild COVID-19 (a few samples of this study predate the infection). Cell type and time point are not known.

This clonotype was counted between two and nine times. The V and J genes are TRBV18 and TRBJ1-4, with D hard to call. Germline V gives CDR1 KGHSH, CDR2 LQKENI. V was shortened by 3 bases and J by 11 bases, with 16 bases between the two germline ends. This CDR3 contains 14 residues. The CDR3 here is CASSPRRETGKLFF. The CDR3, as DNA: TGTGCCAGCTCACCGCGACGAGAAACGGGTAAACTGTTTTTT.

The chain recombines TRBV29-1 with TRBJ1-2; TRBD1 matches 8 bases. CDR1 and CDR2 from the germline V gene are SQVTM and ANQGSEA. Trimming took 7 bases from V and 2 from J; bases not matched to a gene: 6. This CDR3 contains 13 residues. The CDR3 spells CSAGQGPNYGYTF. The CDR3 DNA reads TGCAGCGCCGGACAGGGTCCGAACTATGGCTACACCTTC.

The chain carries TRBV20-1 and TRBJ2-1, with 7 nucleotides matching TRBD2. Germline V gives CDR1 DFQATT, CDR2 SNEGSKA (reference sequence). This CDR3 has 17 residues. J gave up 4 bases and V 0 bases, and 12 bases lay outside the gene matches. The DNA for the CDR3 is TGCAGTGCTAGAGATTCCGGGACTACCATTCCTTACAATGAGCAGTTCTTC. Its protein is CSARDSGTTIPYNEQFF.

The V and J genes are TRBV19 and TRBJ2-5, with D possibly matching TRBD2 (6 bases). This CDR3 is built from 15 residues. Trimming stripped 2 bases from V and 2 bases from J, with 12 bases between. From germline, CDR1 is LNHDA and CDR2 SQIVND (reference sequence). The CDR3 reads CASSIRESGQETQYF. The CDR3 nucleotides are TGTGCCAGTAGTATACGGGAGAGCGGGCAAGAGACCCAGTACTTC. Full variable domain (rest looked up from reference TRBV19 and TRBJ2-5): DGGITQSPKYLFRKEGQNVTLSCEQNLNHDAMYWYRQDPGQGLRLIYYSQIVNDFQKGDIAEGYSVSREKKESFPLTVTSAQKNPTAFYLCASSIRESGQETQYFGPGTRLLVL.

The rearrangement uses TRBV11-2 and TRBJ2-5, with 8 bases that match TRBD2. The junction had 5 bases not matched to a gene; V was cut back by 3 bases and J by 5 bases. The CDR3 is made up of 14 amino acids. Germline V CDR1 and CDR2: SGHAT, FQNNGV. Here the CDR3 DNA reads TGTGCCAGCAGCTTGGGGACGGGAGGGGAGACCCAGTACTTC. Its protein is CASSLGTGGETQYF.

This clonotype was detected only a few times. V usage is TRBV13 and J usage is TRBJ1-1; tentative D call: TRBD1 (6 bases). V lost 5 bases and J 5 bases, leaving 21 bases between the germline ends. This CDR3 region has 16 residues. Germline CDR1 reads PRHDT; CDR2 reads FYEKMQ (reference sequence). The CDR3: CASSPTGRDPLTEAFF. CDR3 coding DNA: TGTGCCAGCAGCCCTACAGGGCGAGACCCTCTTACTGAAGCTTTCTTT.

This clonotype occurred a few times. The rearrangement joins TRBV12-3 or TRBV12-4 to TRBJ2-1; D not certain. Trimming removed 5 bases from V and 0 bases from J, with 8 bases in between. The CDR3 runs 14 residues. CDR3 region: CASSGPGSYNEQFF. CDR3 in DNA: TGTGCCAGCAGTGGACCAGGCTCCTACAATGAGCAGTTCTTC.

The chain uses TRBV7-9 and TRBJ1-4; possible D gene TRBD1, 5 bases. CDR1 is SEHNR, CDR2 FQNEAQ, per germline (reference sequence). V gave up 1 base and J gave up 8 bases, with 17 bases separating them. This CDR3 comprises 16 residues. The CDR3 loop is CASSLGGSHLGEKLFF. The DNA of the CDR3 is TGTGCCAGCAGCTTAGGGGGGTCCCACCTCGGCGAAAAACTGTTTTTT.

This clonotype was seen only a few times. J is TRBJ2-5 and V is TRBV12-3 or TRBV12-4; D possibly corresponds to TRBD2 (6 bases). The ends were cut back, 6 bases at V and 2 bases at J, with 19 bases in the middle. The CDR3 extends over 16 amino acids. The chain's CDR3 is CASRGPGLRSQETQYF. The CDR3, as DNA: TGTGCCAGCAGGGGACCGGGACTCCGATCACAAGAGACCCAGTACTTC.

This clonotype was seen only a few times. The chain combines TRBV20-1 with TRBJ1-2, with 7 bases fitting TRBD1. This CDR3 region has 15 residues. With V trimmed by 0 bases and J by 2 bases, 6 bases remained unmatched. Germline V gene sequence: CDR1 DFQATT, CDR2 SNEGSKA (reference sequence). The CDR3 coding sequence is TGCAGTGCTAGAGATGGAGGGGGCGTGAACTATGGCTACACCTTC. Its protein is CSARDGGGVNYGYTF.

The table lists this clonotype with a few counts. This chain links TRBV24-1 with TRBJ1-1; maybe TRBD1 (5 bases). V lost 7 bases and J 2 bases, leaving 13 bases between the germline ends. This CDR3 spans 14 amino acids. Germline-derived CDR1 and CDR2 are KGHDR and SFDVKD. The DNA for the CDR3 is TGTGCCACCAGAAGCTCCGGGACCAACACTGAAGCTTTCTTT. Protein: CATRSSGTNTEAFF.

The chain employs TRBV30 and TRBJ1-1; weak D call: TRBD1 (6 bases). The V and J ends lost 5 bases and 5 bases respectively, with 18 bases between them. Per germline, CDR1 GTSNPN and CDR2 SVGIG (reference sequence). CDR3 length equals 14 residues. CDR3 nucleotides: TGTGCCTGGGCGTTCGGAGGGGGTAGGACTGAAGCTTTCTTT. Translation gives CAWAFGGGRTEAFF.

CDR3 protein: CASSGPGRNEQFF. The CDR3 region has the DNA TGTGCCAGCAGTGGTCCAGGGAGGAATGAGCAGTTCTTC. The gene calls are TRBV25-1 and TRBJ2-1; maybe TRBD2 (6 bases). Trimming pared 4 bases from V and 7 bases from J, leaving 11 bases between. CDR3 size: 13 residues. CDR1 and CDR2 (germline): MGHDK, SYGVNS.